This T cell receptor (beta chain) was profiled in a study of post-analysis software for immune sequencing data. The wider study: The disease courses covered relapsing-remitting, secondary progressive and progressive-relapsing multiple sclerosis.

Included in the TCR beta cDNA libraries were unique molecular identifiers. With roughly 0.95 to 11 million T cells as the source, a few hundred thousand cDNA molecules resulted. TCRdb processed the PCR reads anew with MiXCR; each CDR3 protein has one entry. The table lists roughly 700,000 distinct CDR3 sequences, about 32% of them singletons. About this clonotype: The target antigen is unknown.

Study-level results: Under the F measure, samples that were prepared in one batch clustered strongly together. The normalized Chao1 diversity of multiple sclerosis patients was significantly lower than that of controls.

The sample comprised blood. The clonotype originates from a girl between 10 and 17 years old with multiple sclerosis.

CDR3 nucleotide sequence: TGCAGCGTTTCACGGACAGGGACCGTCAGGGATACGCAGTATTTT. It codes for CSVSRTGTVRDTQYF. This chain uses TRBV29-1 with TRBJ2-3; 8 nucleotides line up with TRBD1. Per the germline V gene, CDR1 is SQVTM and CDR2 is ANQGSEA. Germline trimming cut 5 bases from V and 6 bases from J; bases unmatched to any gene: 13. The CDR3 covers 15 residues.